This T cell receptor (beta chain) was observed in a study of blood T cell repertoires in COVID-19. The wider study: In each case, the material was cDNA or gDNA derived from T cells, B-cell-depleted T cells, or PBMCs.

Measured with immunoSEQ multiplex PCR; TCRdb has only the in-frame clones, and not every one. This table holds tens of thousands of clones, roughly 80% found once. This TCR came from an elderly man with acute or convalescent COVID-19. The sample comprised peripheral blood.

The CDR3 reads CASSSAPGGGTEAFF. The DNA for the CDR3 is TGTGCCAGCAGTTCCGCACCAGGGGGTGGCACTGAAGCTTTCTTT. The chain couples TRBV28 to TRBJ1-1; 7 bases match TRBD1. J lost 4 bases, V lost 4 bases, and 9 bases had no gene match. Germline V lookup: CDR1 MDHEN, CDR2 SYDVKM. The CDR3 extends over 15 amino acids.